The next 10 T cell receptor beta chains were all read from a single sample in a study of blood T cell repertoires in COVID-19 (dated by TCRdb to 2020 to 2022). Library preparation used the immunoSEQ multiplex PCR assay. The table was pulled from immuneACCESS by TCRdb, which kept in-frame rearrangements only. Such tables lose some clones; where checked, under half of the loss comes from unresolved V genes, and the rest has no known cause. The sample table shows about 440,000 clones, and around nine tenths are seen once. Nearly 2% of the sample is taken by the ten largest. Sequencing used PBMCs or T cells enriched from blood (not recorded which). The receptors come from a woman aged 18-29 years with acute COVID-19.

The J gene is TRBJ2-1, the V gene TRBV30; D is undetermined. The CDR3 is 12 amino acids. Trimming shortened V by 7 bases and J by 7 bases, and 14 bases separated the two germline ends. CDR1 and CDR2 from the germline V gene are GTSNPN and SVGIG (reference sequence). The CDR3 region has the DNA TGTGCCTCAGCGCGACCCCTAAATGAGCAGTTCTTC. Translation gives CASARPLNEQFF.

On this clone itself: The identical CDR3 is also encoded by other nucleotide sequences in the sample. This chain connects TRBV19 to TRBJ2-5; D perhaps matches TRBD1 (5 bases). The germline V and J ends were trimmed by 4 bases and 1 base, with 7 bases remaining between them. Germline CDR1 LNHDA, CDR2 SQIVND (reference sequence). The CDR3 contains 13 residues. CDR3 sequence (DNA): TGTGCCAGTAGTACAGGGTCCCAAGAGACCCAGTACTTC. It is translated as CASSTGSQETQYF. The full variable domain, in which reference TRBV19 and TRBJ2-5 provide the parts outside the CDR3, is DGGITQSPKYLFRKEGQNVTLSCEQNLNHDAMYWYRQDPGQGLRLIYYSQIVNDFQKGDIAEGYSVSREKKESFPLTVTSAQKNPTAFYLCASSTGSQETQYFGPGTRLLVL.

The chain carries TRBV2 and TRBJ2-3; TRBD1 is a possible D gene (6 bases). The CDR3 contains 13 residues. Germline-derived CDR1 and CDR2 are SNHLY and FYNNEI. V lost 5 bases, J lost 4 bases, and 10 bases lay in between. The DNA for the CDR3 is TGTGCCAGCAGTCAAGACAGGTCAGATACGCAGTATTTT. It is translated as CASSQDRSDTQYF.

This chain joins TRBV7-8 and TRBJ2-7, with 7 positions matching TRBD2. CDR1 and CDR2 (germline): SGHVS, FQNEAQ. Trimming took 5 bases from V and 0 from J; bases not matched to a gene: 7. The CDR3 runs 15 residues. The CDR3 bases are TGTGCCAGCAGCCCTCGGGAGGCACTCTCCTACGAGCAGTACTTC. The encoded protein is CASSPREALSYEQYF. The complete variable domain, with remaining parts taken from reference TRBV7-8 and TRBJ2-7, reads GAGVSQSPRYKVAKRGQDVALRCDPISGHVSLFWYQQALGQGPEFLTYFQNEAQLDKSGLPSDRFFAERPEGSVSTLKIQRTQQEDSAVYLCASSPREALSYEQYFGPGTRLTVT.

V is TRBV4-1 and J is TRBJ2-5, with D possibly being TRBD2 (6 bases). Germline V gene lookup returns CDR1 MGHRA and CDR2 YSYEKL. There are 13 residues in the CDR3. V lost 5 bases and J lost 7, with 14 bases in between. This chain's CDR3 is CASSSLALATQYF. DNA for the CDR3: TGCGCCAGCAGCTCCCTAGCGTTGGCGACCCAGTACTTC.

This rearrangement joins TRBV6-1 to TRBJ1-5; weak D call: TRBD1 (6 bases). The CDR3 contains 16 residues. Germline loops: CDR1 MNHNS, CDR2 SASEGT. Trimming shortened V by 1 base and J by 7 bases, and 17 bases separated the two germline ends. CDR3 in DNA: TGTGCCAGCAGTGAAGGCTTACAGGGATGGAGGCAGCCCCAGCATTTT. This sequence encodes CASSEGLQGWRQPQHF.

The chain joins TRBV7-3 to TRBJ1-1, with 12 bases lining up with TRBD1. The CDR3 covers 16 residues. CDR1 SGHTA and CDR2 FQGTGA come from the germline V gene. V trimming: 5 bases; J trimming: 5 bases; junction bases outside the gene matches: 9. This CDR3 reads CASSRGDRGRRTEAFF. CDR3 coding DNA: TGTGCCAGCAGCCGAGGGGACAGGGGGCGGAGGACTGAAGCTTTCTTT. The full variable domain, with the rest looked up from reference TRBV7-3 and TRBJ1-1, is GAGVSQTPSNKVTEKGKYVELRCDPISGHTALYWYRQSLGQGPEFLIYFQGTGAADDSGLPNDRFFAVRPEGSVSTLKIQRTERGDSAVYLCASSRGDRGRRTEAFFGQGTRLTVV.

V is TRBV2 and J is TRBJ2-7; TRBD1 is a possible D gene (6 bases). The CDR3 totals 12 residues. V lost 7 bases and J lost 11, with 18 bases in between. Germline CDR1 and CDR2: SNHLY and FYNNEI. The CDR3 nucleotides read TGTGCCAGCACACTAGGACAGCCCTGGAAGTACTTC. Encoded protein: CASTLGQPWKYF.

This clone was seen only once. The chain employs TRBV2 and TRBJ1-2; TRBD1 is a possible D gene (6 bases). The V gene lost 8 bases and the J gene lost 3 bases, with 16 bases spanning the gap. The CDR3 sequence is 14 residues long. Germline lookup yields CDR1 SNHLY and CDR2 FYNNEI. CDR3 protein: CASLGVRGHYGYTF. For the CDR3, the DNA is TGTGCCAGCCTGGGGGTCAGGGGCCACTATGGCTACACCTTC.

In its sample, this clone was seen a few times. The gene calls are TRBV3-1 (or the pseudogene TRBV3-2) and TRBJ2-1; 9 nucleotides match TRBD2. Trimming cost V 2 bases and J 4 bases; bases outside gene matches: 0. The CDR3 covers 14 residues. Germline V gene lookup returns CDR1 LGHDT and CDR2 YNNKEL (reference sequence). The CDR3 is CASSQSGGYNEQFF. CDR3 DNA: TGTGCCAGCAGCCAAAGCGGGGGGTACAATGAGCAGTTCTTC.